One and the same sample provided the 10 T cell receptor beta chains below, sequenced in a study of T cell repertoires in cytomegalovirus infection. Antigen specificity for these receptors is unknown. One entry per CDR3 protein, called by TCRdb with MiXCR from the reads. The sample has roughly 200,000 distinct CDR3 sequences, approximately 40% seen once. This specimen was CD8+ T cells from cultured PBMCs, taken from culture after CMV antigen stimulation. The origin of the receptors is a human donor in good health (CMV status not recorded). Some clones in this sample may be carry-over from other donors' samples.

This chain connects TRBV5-4 to TRBJ2-1; the D gene is possibly TRBD1 (5 bases). Germline loops: CDR1 SGHNT, CDR2 YYREEE (reference sequence). The CDR3 contains 17 residues. Trimming removed 5 bases at V and 6 bases at J, with 24 bases between. CDR3 nucleotide sequence: TGTGCCAGCAGTCCTAAGCTTCCGCAGGGAAATAGCAATGAGCAGTTCTTC. Its protein product is CASSPKLPQGNSNEQFF.

About this clonotype: The conserved closing phenylalanine or tryptophan is absent in this CDR3, likely reflecting a read error. No DNA is shown, since the ends of the CDR3 on it are uncertain; the CDR3 is the one TCRdb lists. The gene calls are TRBV10-3 and TRBJ2-1; the D call TRBD1 from the table was never checked on the DNA. The CDR3 comprises 14 residues, both ends counted. Germline V gives CDR1 ENHRY, CDR2 SYGVKD. CDR3 sequence: CAISRIQVNNEQLL.

The rearrangement joins TRBV7-9 to TRBJ2-7; 10 bases are a match to TRBD1. CDR1 and CDR2 (germline): SEHNR, FQNEAQ (reference sequence). CDR3 length equals 15 residues. Trimming at V came to 1 base and at J to 3 bases, leaving 3 bases not matched to a gene. This CDR3 is CASSLETGGYYEQYF. The CDR3 DNA follows: TGTGCCAGCAGCTTAGAGACAGGGGGCTACTACGAGCAGTACTTC.

This sequence joins TRBV11-2 and TRBJ2-3, with 13 bases matching TRBD2. V trimming: 2 bases; J trimming: 1 base; junction bases outside the gene matches: 9. This CDR3 region has 19 residues. CDR1 and CDR2 (germline): SGHAT, FQNNGV. The chain's CDR3 is CASSLPPGLAGVGTDTQYF. In DNA, the CDR3 is TGTGCCAGCAGCTTACCCCCCGGACTAGCGGGAGTGGGCACAGATACGCAGTATTTT.

The chain recombines TRBV7-9 with TRBJ2-1; TRBD2 is a possible D gene (6 bases). The CDR3 runs 16 residues. Trimming shortened V by 7 bases and J by 0 bases, and 16 bases separated the two germline ends. CDR1 is SEHNR and CDR2 is FQNEAQ in the germline V gene (reference sequence). This chain's CDR3 is CASTWGGQSSYNEQFF. The CDR3 coding sequence is TGTGCCAGCACCTGGGGAGGCCAAAGCTCCTACAATGAGCAGTTCTTC.

In DNA form, the CDR3 reads TGTGCCATCAGTGAGTCAACTAGCGGGAGGGATGAGCAGTTCTTC. It encodes CAISESTSGRDEQFF. V and J are TRBV10-3 and TRBJ2-1; 13 bases align to TRBD2. The CDR3 length is 15 residues. Germline V gene lookup returns CDR1 ENHRY and CDR2 SYGVKD. J lost 8 bases, V lost 0 bases, and 1 base had no gene match.

In this sample, this clonotype turned up once. J is TRBJ2-1 and V is TRBV15; no reliable D call. The CDR3 is 15 amino acids. Per the germline V gene, CDR1 is LNHNV and CDR2 is YYDKDF (reference sequence). The V gene lost 5 bases and the J gene lost 5 bases, with 16 bases spanning the gap. CDR3 amino acids: CATSLRPRTDNEQFF. DNA of the CDR3: TGTGCCACCAGCCTGAGGCCCCGAACAGACAATGAGCAGTTCTTC.

The CDR3 coding sequence is TGTGCCAGCAGTTTCGGGGGACCGCGGGAGACCCAGTACTTC. Residues: CASSFGGPRETQYF. The chain couples TRBV27 to TRBJ2-5; D may be TRBD2 (6 bases). V gave up 3 bases and J gave up 5 bases, with 13 bases separating them. The germline V gene has CDR1 MNHEY and CDR2 SMNVEV (reference sequence). This CDR3 is built from 14 residues.

This clonotype appeared a few times. The V gene is TRBV6-4, the J gene TRBJ1-2, with D possibly matching TRBD1 (6 bases). The germline CDR1 and CDR2 sequences are MRHNA and SNTAGT. The germline V and J ends were trimmed by 0 bases and 5 bases, with 22 bases remaining between them. CDR3 length equals 18 residues. The CDR3 spells CASSDSGLYRAPRYGYTF. The CDR3 DNA follows: TGTGCCAGCAGTGACTCGGGGCTATACAGGGCCCCTCGGTATGGCTACACCTTC.

This clonotype was seen repeatedly, ten times or more. Relative to the germline gene, one junction end is altered; a read error may explain this. The J gene is TRBJ2-7, the V gene TRBV12-3 or TRBV12-4; D gene ambiguous. The CDR3 is 11 residues long. CDR3 coding DNA: TGTGCCAGCAGCTTAGCTAGCGAGCAGTACTTC. Its protein is CASSLASEQYF.